The 22 T cell receptor beta chains below come from one sample, sequenced in a study of technical replicates of blood from several donors (dated by TCRdb to the late 2010s). Receptor amplification or capture employed the immunoSEQ multiplex PCR assay. What TCRdb holds here is the immuneACCESS table cut down to in-frame rearrangements. Part of the clones is not present; checked against another copy, under half of the missing clones reflect an unresolved V gene, and the others are unexplained. This sample is represented by about 59,000 clones; 90% to 95% of them were singletons. About 4.4% of the sample is held by the ten biggest clonotypes. Sequencing used PBMCs. The receptors originated from a human donor in good health. Some clones in this sample may be carry-over from other donors' samples.

About this clone itself: This sample also contains other DNA sequences that code for the same CDR3. The gene calls are TRBV6-5 and TRBJ2-7; 11 bases match TRBD2. CDR3 length: 15 residues. Germline V gene sequence: CDR1 MNHEY, CDR2 SVGAGI. V lost 3 bases, J lost 0 bases, and 1 base stayed unmatched. The DNA of the CDR3 is TGTGCCAGCAGTTATACTAGCGGGAGCTCCTACGAGCAGTACTTC. It encodes CASSYTSGSSYEQYF.

The chain uses TRBV5-1 and TRBJ2-3; TRBD1 might be the D (5 bases). The germline V and J ends were trimmed by 4 bases and 5 bases, with 14 bases remaining between them. The CDR3 has 14 residues. The germline gives CDR1 SGHRS, CDR2 YFSETQ. CDR3 nucleotides: TGCGCCAGCAGCCCCCAAGGGGCGAAAGATACGCAGTATTTT. Protein: CASSPQGAKDTQYF.

This chain links TRBV5-1 with TRBJ2-3, with a possible D match to TRBD1 (6 bases). The CDR3 runs to 15 residues. Germline CDR1 is SGHRS and CDR2 is YFSETQ. V lost 0 bases to trimming and J lost 0 bases, with 8 bases between them. The CDR3 coding sequence is TGCGCCAGCAGCTTGGGGGACATGAGCACAGATACGCAGTATTTT. The encoded protein is CASSLGDMSTDTQYF.

The chain combines TRBV4-1 with TRBJ2-3; TRBD1 aligns across 7 bases. J gave up 4 bases and V 1 base, and 8 bases lay outside the gene matches. There are 16 residues in the CDR3. The V gene's germline CDR1 is MGHRA and CDR2 YSYEKL. CDR3 in DNA: TGCGCCAGCAGCCAAGTGGCGACAGGGAGTGCAGATACGCAGTATTTT. Protein product: CASSQVATGSADTQYF.

The chain is built from TRBV19 and TRBJ1-1; D may be TRBD1 (6 bases). The germline CDR1 and CDR2 sequences are LNHDA and SQIVND (reference sequence). This CDR3 is 13 amino acids long. Between the trimmed V and J ends, which lost 9 bases and 0 bases, there was a span of 11 bases. CDR3 nucleotide sequence: TGTGCCAGCTGGACAGATATGAACACTGAAGCTTTCTTT. Amino acid sequence: CASWTDMNTEAFF.

The rearrangement joins TRBV7-2 to TRBJ1-3, with D uncertain. This CDR3 region has 14 residues. Germline V gene lookup returns CDR1 SGHTA and CDR2 FQGNSA. V lost 5 bases and J 4 bases, leaving 12 bases between the germline ends. In DNA form, the CDR3 reads TGTGCCAGCAGCACTGCCGGGAGAGGAAACACCATATATTTT. Protein product: CASSTAGRGNTIYF.

This clone appeared a single time. The genes are TRBV30 and TRBJ2-3, with 8 positions matching TRBD2. The ends lost 1 base at V and 2 bases at J; junction bases unmatched: 2. This CDR3 spans 14 amino acids. The germline gives CDR1 GTSNPN, CDR2 SVGIG (reference sequence). The CDR3 protein is CAWSDGLATDTQYF. DNA for the CDR3: TGTGCCTGGAGTGATGGACTAGCCACAGATACGCAGTATTTT.

The chain employs TRBV7-9 and TRBJ2-2; 8 nucleotides match TRBD1. V lost 2 bases, J lost 0 bases, and 2 bases stayed unmatched. The length of the CDR3 is 16 residues. Germline V CDR1 and CDR2: SEHNR, FQNEAQ (reference sequence). CDR3 DNA: TGTGCCAGCAGCTTATGGACAGGGACGAACACCGGGGAGCTGTTTTTT. Translated, it gives CASSLWTGTNTGELFF.

The chain employs TRBV6-5 and TRBJ1-1, with D unclear. There are 16 residues in the CDR3. Germline assignment: CDR1 MNHEY and CDR2 SVGAGI. Trimming cost V 2 bases and J 2 bases, with 15 bases left between them. In DNA, the CDR3 is TGTGCCAGCAGTTACGGTGGTCTCGGGGTTAACACTGAAGCTTTCTTT. This gives the protein CASSYGGLGVNTEAFF.

This clone appeared a few times. One end of the junction does not line up with germline, which may come from a read error. The J gene is TRBJ2-1, the V gene TRBV7-9; a possible D gene is TRBD1 (6 bases). This CDR3 region has 14 residues. In germline, CDR1 is SEHNR, CDR2 FQNEAQ (reference sequence). The CDR3 nucleotides are TGTGCCAGCAGCTTCGGACAGAGTTACAGTGAGCAGTTCTTC. It is translated as CASSFGQSYSEQFF.

V is TRBV9 and J is TRBJ2-5; D remains ambiguous. The CDR3 contains 15 residues. Trimming removed 1 base at V and 1 base at J, with 11 bases between. Germline lookup yields CDR1 SGDLS and CDR2 YYNGEE. This CDR3 reads CASSVSPVPQETQYF. Written as DNA, the CDR3 is TGTGCCAGCAGCGTATCACCGGTTCCCCAAGAGACCCAGTACTTC.

The genes are TRBV6-1 and TRBJ1-2, with 9 bases lining up with TRBD1. Germline CDR1 MNHNS, CDR2 SASEGT. The V gene end was trimmed by 6 bases and the J gene end by 4 bases; junction bases not matched to a gene: 6. The CDR3 is made up of 14 amino acids. CDR3 nucleotide sequence: TGTGCCAGCAGACTACAGGGACAGGGCTATGGCTACACCTTC. Amino acids: CASRLQGQGYGYTF.

The rearrangement links TRBV5-1 to TRBJ1-3, with 7 bases aligning to TRBD1. This CDR3 has 14 amino acids. Germline CDR1 SGHRS, CDR2 YFSETQ. V lost 0 bases and J lost 3; bases outside the gene matches: 0. The CDR3 loop is CASSLGDSGNTIYF. For the CDR3, the DNA is TGCGCCAGCAGCTTGGGGGACAGTGGAAACACCATATATTTT.

This chain uses TRBV21-1 with TRBJ1-2; the table calls TRBD1, which could not be checked here. TRBV21-1 is a documented pseudogene. The CDR3 has 16 residues. This CDR3 is CASSTLTPIANYGYTF. The CDR3, as DNA: TGTGCCAGCAGCACCCTGACACCAATAGCTAACTATGGCTACACCTTC.

This chain links TRBV7-6 with TRBJ2-1, with D perhaps matching TRBD2 (5 bases). The CDR3 runs 14 residues. V lost 5 bases to trimming and J lost 0 bases, with 8 bases between them. Germline CDR1 SGHVS, CDR2 FNYEAQ. CDR3: CASSQEASYNEQFF. In DNA form, the CDR3 reads TGTGCCAGCAGCCAGGAGGCCTCCTACAATGAGCAGTTCTTC.

The J gene is TRBJ2-5, the V gene TRBV11-3; no definite D call. The length of the CDR3 is 13 residues. V lost 2 bases to trimming and J lost 3 bases, with 7 bases between them. Germline V CDR1 and CDR2: SGHNT, YENEEA. The CDR3 spells CASSLSEKETQYF. Written as DNA, the CDR3 is TGTGCCAGCAGCTTATCGGAGAAAGAGACCCAGTACTTC.

The chain uses TRBV29-1 and TRBJ2-3; D is unresolved. Trimming removed 6 bases at V and 6 bases at J, with 10 bases between. The CDR3 has 11 residues. The germline CDR1 and CDR2 sequences are SQVTM and ANQGSEA. CDR3 sequence reads: CSVTPVDTQYF. The CDR3 DNA sequence: TGCAGCGTCACCCCGGTTGATACGCAGTATTTT.

V usage is TRBV7-9 and J usage is TRBJ2-7, with D tentatively TRBD2 (6 bases). CDR3 size: 15 residues. From germline, CDR1 is SEHNR and CDR2 FQNEAQ (reference sequence). Between the trimmed V and J ends, which lost 4 bases and 4 bases, there was a span of 17 bases. The DNA of the CDR3 is TGTGCCAGCAGCTACCGGGAGTCACTAGTGTACGAGCAGTACTTC. This sequence encodes CASSYRESLVYEQYF.

V and J are TRBV5-4 and TRBJ2-1; no clear D gene. CDR1 is SGHNT, CDR2 YYREEE, per germline (reference sequence). V was pared by 3 bases and J by 15 bases, with 7 bases between. The length of the CDR3 is 9 residues. This CDR3 is CASSYVRFF. The CDR3 DNA follows: TGTGCCAGCAGCTATGTCCGGTTCTTC.

The V and J genes are TRBV20-1 and TRBJ2-1; D gene uncertain. Germline V gives CDR1 DFQATT, CDR2 SNEGSKA (reference sequence). Trimming shortened V by 0 bases and J by 10 bases, and 7 bases separated the two germline ends. The CDR3 is made up of 11 amino acids. CDR3 coding DNA: TGCAGTGCTAGAGAGTTCGGGGAGCAGTTCTTC. Encoded protein: CSAREFGEQFF.

The rearrangement links TRBV5-6 to TRBJ2-7, with 10 bases aligning to TRBD1. The CDR3 spans 15 residues. Germline-derived CDR1 and CDR2 are SGHDT and YYEEEE. V shed 3 bases and J 6 bases; nucleotides not matched to a gene: 9. CDR3 residues: CASSYVPGQGTEQYF. DNA of the CDR3: TGTGCCAGCAGCTATGTCCCGGGACAGGGGACCGAGCAGTACTTC.

The chain is built from TRBV6-1 and TRBJ1-5; perhaps TRBD1 as D (6 bases). The V and J ends lost 3 bases and 0 bases respectively, with 9 bases between them. The CDR3 loop spans 15 amino acids. CDR1 and CDR2 (germline): MNHNS, SASEGT. CDR3 nucleotide sequence: TGTGCCAGCAGTGATTCAGGGGATAGCAATCAGCCCCAGCATTTT. This gives the protein CASSDSGDSNQPQHF.